Listed below are T cell receptor beta chains from one sample, sequenced in a study of cytomegalovirus exposure and HLA in healthy donors. Clones were sequenced by immunoSEQ multiplex PCR, and TCRdb holds only the in-frame ones, with some missing. The sample contains 100,000 to 150,000 clones, 72% of which appear only once. The sequencing input was PBMCs. Receptor source: a man under 40 in good health and CMV-seronegative. Both conserved end residues are part of each CDR3. The order of the fields is CDR3 length, clone size, D gene, J gene, V gene, CDR3 protein, CDR3 DNA. The D gene is left open where the match is weak. Clone size is given for some rows only: seen once, a few or many times, or a class if the clone is expanded.

>17|.|.|TRBJ1-2|TRBV7-2
CASSLGLNRDPNYGYTF
TGTGCCAGCAGCTTAGGGTTGAACAGGGATCCTAACTATGGCTACACCTTC
>15|.|TRBD1|TRBJ2-7|TRBV19
CASSPRTGFPYEQYF
TGTGCCAGTAGTCCCCGGACAGGGTTCCCCTACGAGCAGTACTTC
>17|.|TRBD2|TRBJ2-2|TRBV7-7
CASSRTVAGGLAGELFF
TGTGCCAGCAGCCGAACCGTAGCGGGGGGGCTCGCCGGGGAGCTGTTTTTT
>14|.|.|TRBJ1-2|TRBV4-3
CASSQDLYQGFYTF
TGCGCCAGCAGCCAAGATTTATACCAGGGGTTCTACACCTTC
>14|.|.|TRBJ2-6|TRBV30
CAWRDNSGANVLAF
TGTGCCTGGAGAGACAACTCTGGGGCCAACGTCCTGGCTTTC
>14|.|.|TRBJ2-2|TRBV6-1
CATTPRVNTGELFF
TGTGCCACCACCCCCAGGGTGAACACCGGGGAGCTGTTTTTT
>15|once|.|TRBJ1-1|TRBV16
CASSQSDRSSSEAFF
TGTGCCAGCAGCCAATCGGACAGATCCTCATCTGAAGCTTTCTTT
>17|few|TRBD1|TRBJ1-1|TRBV19
CASSARAPGGQNTEAFF
TGTGCCAGTAGTGCTCGAGCACCAGGGGGGCAGAACACTGAAGCTTTCTTT
>14|once|.|TRBJ2-6|TRBV2
CASTGSPGANVLTF
TGTGCCAGCACCGGGAGCCCTGGGGCCAACGTCCTGACTTTC
>14|.|.|TRBJ2-3|TRBV30
CAWSSTPSTDTQYF
TGTGCCTGGTCTAGCACTCCTAGCACAGATACGCAGTATTTT
>15|.|.|TRBJ1-5|TRBV4-3
CASSQESVSNQPQHF
TGCGCCAGCAGCCAAGAAAGCGTTAGCAATCAGCCCCAGCATTTT
>15|.|.|TRBJ1-4|TRBV4-3
CASSQDTGRGEKLFF
TGCGCCAGCAGCCAAGATACAGGGCGTGGAGAAAAACTGTTTTTT
>17|.|.|TRBJ1-4|TRBV4-2
CASTNGQRRAYPEKLFF
TGTGCCAGCACCAATGGACAGCGGCGGGCGTATCCCGAAAAACTGTTTTTT
>14|.|.|TRBJ1-2|TRBV7-2
CASSLEAGGYGYTF
TGTGCCAGCAGCTTAGAAGCCGGGGGCTATGGCTACACCTTC
>15|.|TRBD1|TRBJ1-1|TRBV7-2
CASRATGAWNTEAFF
TGTGCCAGCAGGGCGACAGGGGCCTGGAACACTGAAGCTTTCTTT
>13|.|TRBD1|TRBJ1-2|TRBV2
CASSEGTGYGYTF
TGTGCCAGCAGTGAAGGGACAGGATATGGCTACACCTTC
>15|.|TRBD2|TRBJ2-7|TRBV28
CASSLGLAEGYEQYF
TGTGCCAGCAGTTTAGGACTAGCGGAGGGATACGAGCAGTACTTC
>14|.|TRBD1|TRBJ1-1|TRBV4-1
CASSQRGRITEAFF
TGCGCCAGCAGCCAAAGGGGGCGTATAACGGAAGCTTTCTTT
>13|.|TRBD1|TRBJ1-1|TRBV7-3
CASSLDRGVEAFF
TGTGCCAGCAGCTTGGACAGGGGCGTAGAAGCTTTCTTT
>12|.|.|TRBJ2-1|TRBV5-1
CASSPTYNEQFF
TGCGCCAGCAGCCCTACCTACAATGAGCAGTTCTTC
>11|.|.|TRBJ2-7|TRBV19
CASGGGNEQYF
TGTGCCTCTGGGGGGGGCAACGAGCAGTACTTC
>14|once|TRBD1|TRBJ2-7|TRBV29-1
CSVEAPGQGYEQYF
TGCAGCGTTGAAGCCCCGGGACAGGGCTACGAGCAGTACTTC
>15|.|.|TRBJ2-1|TRBV11-1
CASSALGEFYNEQFF
TGTGCCAGCAGCGCCCTAGGGGAATTCTACAATGAGCAGTTCTTC
>15|.|.|TRBJ2-1|TRBV9
CASSAQGLSYNEQFF
TGTGCCAGCAGCGCTCAGGGGTTAAGCTACAATGAGCAGTTCTTC
>17|.|TRBD1|TRBJ1-1|TRBV19
CASSIDLNEQGDTEAFF
TGTGCCAGTAGTATAGATCTTAATGAACAGGGGGACACTGAAGCTTTCTTT